This T cell receptor (beta chain) was captured by sequencing in a study of T cell responses to AZD1222 COVID-19 vaccine. As for this clone: What it binds is not known.

Findings and limits, study-wide: The study reported that nearly half of spike-specific TCRs target unmutated variant regions. Sampled repertoires all dated from after the peak T cell response.

The repertoire was sequenced with immunoSEQ multiplex PCR; TCRdb's copy has only in-frame clones and lacks some. Of approximately 44,000 clones listed, around three quarters are singletons. This specimen was peripheral blood, taken on day 0 of AZD1222 vaccination. The sequence was collected from an adult in good health.

CDR3 residues: CASSFRGGAGELFF. The CDR3 nucleotides are TGTGCCAGCAGCTTTCGGGGGGGCGCCGGGGAGCTGTTTTTT. V usage is TRBV7-2 and J usage is TRBJ2-2, with TRBD2 identical over 8 bases. Per germline, CDR1 SGHTA and CDR2 FQGNSA. The V segment lost 3 bases and the J segment 6 bases; nucleotides outside the gene matches: 3. This CDR3 spans 14 amino acids.